This passage covers 17 T cell receptor beta chains from one sample sequenced in a study of T cell responses to AZD1222 COVID-19 vaccine. Sequenced by immunoSEQ multiplex PCR; TCRdb stores in-frame clones only, minus some. Altogether over 150,000 clones are present, roughly 90% being singletons, with the ten largest covering 4% to 5.5%. The material sequenced was peripheral blood, taken 28 days after the second AZD1222 dose. These receptors all stem from an adult who received the AZD1222 COVID-19 vaccine.

For the CDR3, the DNA is TGTGCCAGCAGCTCCTACATGGCGGGAGAGACCCAGTACTTC. Its protein product is CASSSYMAGETQYF. The chain employs TRBV11-2 and TRBJ2-5, with D possibly being TRBD2 (5 bases). The CDR3 loop spans 14 amino acids. V was trimmed by 4 bases and J by 4 bases, leaving 13 bases between them. Germline CDR1 reads SGHAT; CDR2 reads FQNNGV.

This sequence joins TRBV10-3 and TRBJ1-2; D is undetermined. CDR1 is ENHRY and CDR2 is SYGVKD in the germline V gene. This CDR3 is 14 amino acids long. The V gene lost 7 bases and the J gene lost 8 bases, with 20 bases spanning the gap. DNA of the CDR3: TGTGCCATCACCCCCGTAGGGCAGTTAGAAGGCTACACCTTC. Translated: CAITPVGQLEGYTF.

The rearrangement uses TRBV4-1 and TRBJ1-2; D not certain. Germline V lookup: CDR1 MGHRA, CDR2 YSYEKL. The CDR3 has 16 residues. Between the trimmed V and J ends, which lost 1 base and 0 bases, there was a span of 12 bases. The CDR3, as DNA: TGCGCCAGCAGCCAAGGGACCGGTAAAGCTAACTATGGCTACACCTTC. This encodes CASSQGTGKANYGYTF.

This clone was observed a single time. The rearrangement uses TRBV6-5 and TRBJ1-1; D call uncertain. V lost 8 bases and J lost 7, with 17 bases in between. The CDR3 spans 13 residues. Germline assignment: CDR1 MNHEY and CDR2 SVGAGI. The CDR3 DNA follows: TGTGCCAGCTTCGGAGGGCGAAGAGTTGAAGCTTTCTTT. Translation: CASFGGRRVEAFF.

The chain uses TRBV7-2 and TRBJ1-1; a possible D gene is TRBD1 (6 bases). This CDR3 contains 15 residues. Germline V gene data show CDR1 as SGHTA and CDR2 as FQGNSA. V lost 7 bases and J 2 bases, leaving 17 bases between the germline ends. The CDR3 region is CASTLRGEINTEAFF. CDR3 coding DNA: TGTGCCAGCACCCTGAGGGGGGAAATCAACACTGAAGCTTTCTTT. Drawing the rest from reference TRBV7-2 and TRBJ1-1, the complete variable domain is GAGVSQSPSNKVTEKGKDVELRCDPISGHTALYWYRQSLGQGLEFLIYFQGNSAPDKSGLPSDRFSAERTGGSVSTLTIQRTQQEDSAVYLCASTLRGEINTEAFFGQGTRLTVV.

This sequence joins TRBV29-1 and TRBJ1-2; no reliable D call. Trimming removed 5 bases at V and 3 bases at J, with 10 bases between. The CDR3 contains 12 residues. The V gene's germline CDR1 is SQVTM and CDR2 ANQGSEA. CDR3 nucleotide sequence: TGCAGCGTTTCCTCAGCCTACTATGGCTACACCTTC. Its translation is CSVSSAYYGYTF.

The gene calls are TRBV6-6 and TRBJ1-6; TRBD1 is a possible D gene (5 bases). Germline CDR1 and CDR2: MNHNY and SVGAGI (reference sequence). With 2 bases removed from V and 7 bases from J, the gap between germline ends came to 12 bases. This CDR3 spans 15 amino acids. CDR3 in amino acids: CASSYGTLDNSPLHF. DNA of the CDR3: TGTGCCAGCAGTTACGGGACGCTGGACAATTCACCCCTCCACTTT.

This chain links TRBV11-3 with TRBJ2-3; TRBD2 matches 11 bases. Germline assignment: CDR1 SGHNT and CDR2 YENEEA. This CDR3 contains 17 residues. V dropped 1 base and J dropped 5; count of bases not matched to a gene: 8. The CDR3 spells CASSLAPSGGRGDTQYF. In DNA form, the CDR3 reads TGTGCCAGCAGCTTAGCGCCTAGCGGGGGGCGGGGAGATACGCAGTATTTT.

This chain joins TRBV10-3 and TRBJ1-1; 7 bases agree with TRBD1. Unmatched junction bases numbered 7, after V lost 7 bases and J lost 5 bases. The CDR3 has 13 amino acids. The germline V gene encodes CDR1 ENHRY and CDR2 SYGVKD. Written as DNA, the CDR3 is TGTGCCATCACTGGGACAGTAGAGACTGAAGCTTTCTTT. This codes for CAITGTVETEAFF.

CDR3 sequence (DNA): TGTGCCAGCAGTGTTAGCCCAGATCTTTCTAACTATGGCTACACCTTC. As protein: CASSVSPDLSNYGYTF. The V and J genes are TRBV2 and TRBJ1-2; D is unresolved. The ends were cut back, 4 bases at V and 0 bases at J, with 15 bases in the middle. The CDR3 totals 16 residues. Germline CDR1 and CDR2: SNHLY and FYNNEI.

This chain joins TRBV30 and TRBJ1-5; the D is unclear. The ends were cut back, 3 bases at V and 4 bases at J, with 10 bases in the middle. The CDR3 sequence is 13 residues long. Germline V gives CDR1 GTSNPN, CDR2 SVGIG (reference sequence). Here the CDR3 reads CAWRGSPNQPQHF. CDR3 bases: TGTGCCTGGAGGGGTAGTCCGAATCAGCCCCAGCATTTT. Together with reference TRBV30 and TRBJ1-5, the CDR3 gives the full variable domain: SQTIHQWPATLVQPVGSPLSLECTVEGTSNPNLYWYRQAAGRGLQLLFYSVGIGQISSEVPQNLSASRPQDRQFILSSKKLLLSDSGFYLCAWRGSPNQPQHFGDGTRLSIL.

Remarks on this clone: The sample contains more than one DNA sequence encoding this CDR3. The J gene is TRBJ2-7, the V gene TRBV12-3 or TRBV12-4; D call uncertain. Trimming stripped 5 bases from V and 0 bases from J, with 5 bases between. The CDR3 runs 12 residues. The CDR3 nucleotides are TGTGCCAGCAGTCGGAGCTCCTACGAGCAGTACTTC. Its translation is CASSRSSYEQYF.

This clone occurred a few times. The rearrangement links TRBV6-5 to TRBJ1-2; D remains ambiguous. The V gene lost 0 bases and the J gene lost 4 bases, with 9 bases spanning the gap. Germline CDR1 is MNHEY and CDR2 is SVGAGI. This CDR3 is built from 14 residues. This chain's CDR3 is CASSYSYQPYGYTF. The CDR3 DNA is TGTGCCAGCAGTTACTCGTACCAGCCCTATGGCTACACCTTC.

The chain couples TRBV6-5 to TRBJ2-3; D gene uncertain. Trimming cost V 7 bases and J 1 base, with 12 bases left between them. Germline lookup yields CDR1 MNHEY and CDR2 SVGAGI. The CDR3 extends over 14 amino acids. The CDR3 region is CASTPHVGTDTQYF. In DNA form, the CDR3 reads TGTGCCAGCACCCCGCACGTTGGCACAGATACGCAGTATTTT.

V gene TRBV4-3 combines with J gene TRBJ2-3, with 7 positions matching TRBD2. This CDR3 is 15 amino acids long. Per the germline V gene, CDR1 is LGHNA and CDR2 is YSLEER. The V and J ends lost 0 bases and 1 base, in that order; junction bases with no gene match: 1. CDR3 nucleotide sequence: TGCGCCAGCAGCCAAGACCGGGAGGGCACAGATACGCAGTATTTT. Translating gives CASSQDREGTDTQYF.

The chain couples TRBV6-4 to TRBJ2-6; TRBD2 matches at 7 bases. The V gene end was trimmed by 6 bases and the J gene end by 11 bases; junction bases not matched to a gene: 7. The germline gives CDR1 MRHNA, CDR2 SNTAGT. This CDR3 contains 13 residues. The CDR3 coding sequence is TGTGCCAGCAGCCAAGGGAGGGGATACGTCCTGACTTTC. Translation: CASSQGRGYVLTF.

The rearrangement joins TRBV5-6 to TRBJ1-1; no clear D. Germline CDR1 reads SGHDT; CDR2 reads YYEEEE. The CDR3 length is 17 residues. Trimming removed 4 bases from V and 4 bases from J, with 23 bases in between. Written as DNA, the CDR3 is TGTGCCAGCAGCACGATCACTCCCCACTTGGATGGCACTGAAGCTTTCTTT. It codes for CASSTITPHLDGTEAFF.